This passage covers 8 T cell receptor beta chains from one sample sequenced in a study of cytomegalovirus exposure and HLA in healthy donors. Researchers ran the PCR with 60 Vbeta and 13 Jbeta primers. Sequencing used immunoSEQ multiplex PCR; TCRdb keeps in-frame clones, though not all of them. In the table there are about 140,000 clones, 80% to 85% of which are singletons. Material: PBMCs. The receptor set was obtained from a male donor in good health and CMV-seropositive.

V gene TRBV7-9 combines with J gene TRBJ1-4, with D possibly matching TRBD1 (5 bases). The V end lost 8 bases, the J end lost 4 bases, and 11 bases lay between the germline ends. Germline V gene lookup returns CDR1 SEHNR and CDR2 FQNEAQ (reference sequence). CDR3 length: 13 residues. CDR3 coding DNA: TGTGCCAGCCAGACAGAAAATAATGAAAAACTGTTTTTT. It is translated as CASQTENNEKLFF.

V is TRBV18 and J is TRBJ1-1; tentative D call: TRBD1 (6 bases). V lost 1 base to trimming and J lost 7 bases, with 13 bases between them. The V gene's germline CDR1 is KGHSH and CDR2 LQKENI. CDR3 length: 14 residues. This CDR3 reads CASSPRTEPSEAFF. The CDR3 nucleotides read TGTGCCAGCTCACCACGGACAGAGCCGAGTGAAGCTTTCTTT.

The rearrangement joins TRBV7-3 to TRBJ2-6, with D possibly matching TRBD1 (5 bases). The CDR3 covers 15 residues. Trimming removed 0 bases from V and 4 bases from J, with 7 bases in between. The germline V gene has CDR1 SGHTA and CDR2 FQGTGA. The chain's CDR3 is CASSLTGAGANVLTF. CDR3 nucleotide sequence: TGTGCCAGCAGCTTAACAGGGGCCGGGGCCAACGTCCTGACTTTC.

The chain couples TRBV4-3 to TRBJ2-7, with 7 positions matching TRBD1. The CDR3 is 14 residues long. In germline, CDR1 is LGHNA, CDR2 YSLEER. V dropped 1 base and J dropped 5; count of bases not matched to a gene: 5. The CDR3 loop reads CASSQGLDRDEQYF. The CDR3 DNA follows: TGCGCCAGCAGCCAAGGACTCGACAGGGACGAGCAGTACTTC.

This sequence joins TRBV4-3 and TRBJ2-3; 8 bases fit TRBD2. Trimming took 2 bases from V and 2 from J; bases not matched to a gene: 3. The CDR3 extends over 15 amino acids. Germline assignment: CDR1 LGHNA and CDR2 YSLEER. The CDR3 spells CASSQYSGTTDTQYF. CDR3 bases: TGCGCCAGCAGCCAATATAGCGGGACCACAGATACGCAGTATTTT.

The V gene is TRBV6-1, the J gene TRBJ2-1; 15 bases fit TRBD2. The trim removed 2 bases at V and 9 bases at J, leaving 5 bases unmatched. Germline CDR1 reads MNHNS; CDR2 reads SASEGT. The CDR3 consists of 16 residues. CDR3 loop: CASSEQGLAGGGEQFF. Written as DNA, the CDR3 is TGTGCCAGCAGTGAACAGGGACTAGCGGGGGGCGGTGAGCAGTTCTTC.

This chain links TRBV19 with TRBJ1-5; D is uncertain. Germline values: CDR1 LNHDA, CDR2 SQIVND (reference sequence). V dropped 5 bases and J dropped 3 bases, with 11 bases sitting between them. There are 14 residues in the CDR3. In DNA form, the CDR3 reads TGTGCCAGTAGTTTAGCGGGTTTCAATCAGCCCCAGCATTTT. Amino acid sequence: CASSLAGFNQPQHF.

The chain is built from TRBV7-2 and TRBJ2-1; 10 nucleotides match TRBD1. The CDR3 loop spans 14 amino acids. V trimming: 5 bases; J trimming: 7 bases; junction bases outside the gene matches: 5. Germline V gives CDR1 SGHTA, CDR2 FQGNSA. The CDR3 DNA sequence: TGTGCCAGCAGCAGGACAGGGGGAAGGAATGAGCAGTTCTTC. It codes for CASSRTGGRNEQFF.